The 2 T cell receptor beta chains below come from one sample, sequenced in a study of chemoradiotherapy in HPV16-positive cancers. The assay was immunoSEQ multiplex PCR, and TCRdb's table has in-frame clones only and misses some. The sample holds 2,000 to 2,500 clones, 75% to 90% seen once. Sequenced material: tumor tissue, taken from a patient who underwent chemoradiotherapy. The receptor source for this set is a human donor with HPV-associated anogenital cancer.

The chain is built from TRBV6-1 and TRBJ1-2; D uncertain. Trimming took off 2 bases at V and 1 base at J, with 14 bases between the two ends. The CDR3 loop spans 16 amino acids. CDR1 and CDR2 from the germline V gene are MNHNS and SASEGT. The CDR3: CASSETLTQINYGYTF. For the CDR3, the DNA is TGTGCCAGCAGTGAAACTTTGACACAAATTAACTATGGCTACACCTTC.

The chain joins TRBV28 to TRBJ2-7; D remains unclear. The V end was cut by 7 bases, the J end by 2 bases, with 9 bases between. Germline CDR1 and CDR2: MDHEN and SYDVKM. The CDR3 consists of 12 residues. The chain's CDR3 is CASMDNPYEQYF. Written as DNA, the CDR3 is TGTGCCAGCATGGATAATCCCTACGAGCAGTACTTC.